The clone carrying this T cell receptor beta chain was seen ten or more times. Its specificity is not known. Individual cDNA molecules each received unique molecular identifiers attached to them. Each CDR3 protein is one row after TCRdb ran MiXCR on the 5' RACE reads. Of some 48,000 distinct CDR3 sequences listed, around 13% are singletons. The sample is drawn from a study of early T cells in non-severe SARS-CoV-2 infection. Study overall: Bulk RNA isolated from unsorted whole blood underwent sequencing; chains were not paired. Study outcomes and limitations: Lookups in VDJdb leaned toward anti-spike CD8 responses and missed private and CD4 specificities.

The CDR3 contains 13 residues. The germline V gene has CDR1 MNHEY and CDR2 SVGEGT. The V end was cut by 0 bases, the J end by 5 bases, with 4 bases between. The clonotype was recovered from an adult who was a healthcare worker with PCR-confirmed SARS-CoV-2 infection or an uninfected control (not recorded which). What was sequenced was whole blood. The chain combines TRBV6-2 or TRBV6-3 with TRBJ2-2; no definite D call. Here the CDR3 DNA reads TGTGCCAGCAGTTACTCGGGGACCGGGGAGCTGTTTTTT. It codes for CASSYSGTGELFF.